Listed below are T cell receptor beta chains from one sample, sequenced in a study of blood T cell repertoires in COVID-19. The method was immunoSEQ multiplex PCR; TCRdb's version includes in-frame clones alone and lacks a portion of them. The sample contains 300,000 or so clones, around 90% of which appear only once. The sequenced sample was peripheral blood. The receptors come from a middle-aged woman with acute or convalescent COVID-19. The conserved cysteine and the conserved F or W are not part of the CDR3 here.

CDR3aa,v_gene
ASSYSGQPYGYT,TRBV6-2/TRBV6-3
ASSSGSGRYNEQF,TRBV7-2
ASSNRDNYSNQPQH,TRBV28
ASTPGQGINYGYT,TRBV27
ASTDRASGYT,TRBV12-3/TRBV12-4
AISESANNEKLF,TRBV10-3
AIRTGQGQGEAF,TRBV10-3
ASSVDRGSNYGYT,TRBV30
ASSPPAARVTSPLH,TRBV7-2
ASSFGQYNQPQH,TRBV5-6
ASNYGTQGSTEAF,TRBV19
SVDGRTTGYT,TRBV29-1
ASNDRLYGYT,TRBV19
ASSQTSGGFNEQF,TRBV10-1
SVEGWVTENTEAF,TRBV29-1
ASSQSSGVSQETQY,TRBV4-2
ASTGQGGNQPQH,TRBV6-5
ASSEKGTDQPQH,TRBV6-1
TSSQDDPDKGQSNYGYT,TRBV1
ASRSGETQY,TRBV2
ASSGTGKVNTEAF,TRBV9
ASSLVGPTGGQF,TRBV7-9
ATSSPGHTDTQY,TRBV15
ASRGRTGGYGYT,TRBV5-6
ASSVTGEADTQY,TRBV5-1
ASSPPAGQLTFYTGELF,TRBV18
ASSREQGWYGYT,TRBV19
ASSLMKSTGELF,TRBV11-1
ASSQVQYSGNTIY,TRBV4-1
ATSAANYGYT,TRBV24-1
ASSLGLDTQY,TRBV7-6
ASSLTGQGGTEAF,TRBV5-1
ASSIGVSDTQY,TRBV19
ASSPRGSYNEQF,TRBV6-5
ASSQVQSYGYT,TRBV3-1/TRBV3-2
ASSRGGNPNTEAF,TRBV9
ASSQRGPGLAGDRRVTQY,TRBV14
ASSIDVGLAKNIQY,TRBV19
AWTTGDYGYT,TRBV30
ASSLVGDRNDQPQH,TRBV7-8
ASGTDYGYT,TRBV5-1
AMRAGAGINYGYT,TRBV6-5
ASSDSPGQGNGYT,TRBV6-4
ASSQPQGFGYLH,TRBV7-2
ASSLSQGEGYT,TRBV7-8
ASSLEGGYGYT,TRBV5-1
ASSLIDSSGANVLT,TRBV5-4
ASGTSGGTDTQY,TRBV19
AISPPGQGAREQF,TRBV10-3
ASSKVSEAF,TRBV2
ASSLLGDRVGNQPQH,TRBV11-2